This T cell receptor beta chain was observed in a study of T cells of healthy individuals. With 5 bases removed from V and 3 bases from J, the gap between germline ends came to 18 bases. Germline CDR1 SEHNR, CDR2 FQNEAQ (reference sequence). This CDR3 has 16 amino acids. TCRdb re-called the 5' RACE reads with MiXCR, one entry per CDR3 protein. The table has tens of thousands of distinct CDR3 sequences, approximately 14% seen once; the top ten hold 16%. The TCR was taken from a human donor in good health. This rearrangement joins TRBV7-9 to TRBJ2-3, with D perhaps TRBD2 (6 bases). This CDR3 is CASSPPSGSSTDTQYF. CDR3 bases: TGTGCCAGCAGCCCCCCCAGCGGGTCAAGTACAGATACGCAGTATTTT.